This TCR beta chain was recorded in a study of T cell responses to AZD1222 COVID-19 vaccine. V was cut by 5 bases and J by 8 bases, with 10 bases left in between. This CDR3 is 12 amino acids long. Study findings and constraints: Scientists sampled the repertoires only once the peak T cell response had passed. Clonal diversity was possibly underestimated, and white British individuals and females predominated among donors. When two AZD1222 doses had been given, Spike-specific TCR breadth and depth rose. Just a handful of AZD1222 recipients were seropositive at baseline.

This clone was seen just once. The antigen remains unidentified. Only in-frame clones appear in the TCRdb table, and some are missing; sequencing was by immunoSEQ multiplex PCR. The sample lists 85,000 to 100,000 clones; 70% to 90% were seen once. Material: peripheral blood, obtained 28 days after the second AZD1222 dose. This TCR came from an adult who received the AZD1222 COVID-19 vaccine. The rearrangement links TRBV12-3 or TRBV12-4 to TRBJ1-5; D gene uncertain. The CDR3 coding sequence is TGTGCCAGCAGTCTCGCTGGAAAGCCCCAGCATTTT. It translates to CASSLAGKPQHF.